Each of the 23 T cell receptor beta chains below was sequenced from the same sample in a study of blood T cell repertoires in COVID-19 (dated by TCRdb to the early 2020s). Libraries were made using the immunoSEQ multiplex PCR assay. Imported from immuneACCESS, the table was reduced by TCRdb to in-frame sequences with V and J called. These copies leave out some clones; in studies compared against another copy, an unresolved V gene accounts for under half, and the cause of the remainder is not known. In all, the sample holds a few hundred thousand clones, and 70% to 90% of those were seen once. The ten largest account for just under 1% of the sample. Sequencing was carried out using peripheral blood. The receptors stem from a woman aged 40 to 50 who had recovered from COVID-19.

This sequence joins TRBV18 and TRBJ1-5; D not certain. This CDR3 spans 15 amino acids. From germline, CDR1 is KGHSH and CDR2 LQKENI. Trimming left V 3 bases short and J 0 bases short, with 9 bases between. In DNA, the CDR3 is TGTGCCAGCTCACCTCTCCCCTATAGCAATCAGCCCCAGCATTTT. It specifies CASSPLPYSNQPQHF.

This chain joins TRBV14 and TRBJ2-1; tentative D call: TRBD2 (5 bases). This CDR3 is 16 amino acids long. Trimming took 0 bases from V and 4 from J, leaving 13 bases between them. The V gene's germline CDR1 is SGHDN and CDR2 FVKESK. CDR3 in amino acids: CASSQDAGSSYNEQFF. The CDR3 DNA sequence: TGTGCCAGCAGCCAAGACGCGGGTAGTAGTTACAATGAGCAGTTCTTC.

V usage is TRBV27 and J usage is TRBJ1-6; 8 bases align to TRBD1. The CDR3 has 12 residues. Germline trimming cut 6 bases from V and 14 bases from J; bases unmatched to any gene: 6. In germline, CDR1 is MNHEY, CDR2 SMNVEV (reference sequence). In DNA, the CDR3 is TGTGCCAGCAGCCCTCCACAGGGGGCCCTCCACTTT. Residues: CASSPPQGALHF.

The V and J genes are TRBV29-1 and TRBJ1-2, with D unclear. The V and J ends lost 0 bases and 1 base respectively, with 6 bases between them. Germline assignment: CDR1 SQVTM and CDR2 ANQGSEA. The CDR3 has 13 residues. The CDR3 loop reads CSVEDGSNYGYTF. The CDR3 region has the DNA TGCAGCGTTGAAGATGGGAGTAACTATGGCTACACCTTC.

The V and J genes are TRBV18 and TRBJ2-2, with 10 positions matching TRBD2. Germline loops: CDR1 KGHSH, CDR2 LQKENI. Germline trimming cut 3 bases from V and 6 bases from J; bases unmatched to any gene: 7. The CDR3 length is 16 residues. Here the CDR3 reads CASSPPASGSAGELFF. In DNA, the CDR3 is TGTGCCAGCTCACCCCCGGCTAGCGGGAGCGCCGGGGAGCTGTTTTTT.

The CDR3 reads CASSSWGAEAFF. CDR3 in DNA: TGTGCCAGCAGTTCTTGGGGGGCTGAAGCTTTCTTT. This chain joins TRBV6-2 or TRBV6-3 and TRBJ1-1; maybe TRBD1 (5 bases). The CDR3 contains 12 residues. The germline CDR1 and CDR2 sequences are MNHEY and SVGEGT. V gave up 4 bases and J gave up 6 bases, with 9 bases separating them.

This clone turned up a few times. This chain links TRBV3-1 (or the pseudogene TRBV3-2) with TRBJ1-2, with TRBD1 matching 7 bases. The CDR3 is 13 amino acids. Germline V gene data show CDR1 as LGHDT and CDR2 as YNNKEL (reference sequence). Trimming at V came to 8 bases and at J to 2 bases, leaving 5 bases not matched to a gene. In DNA, the CDR3 is TGTGCCAGCGGGACAGAGAGAAACTATGGCTACACCTTC. Translated, it gives CASGTERNYGYTF.

The V gene is TRBV10-3, the J gene TRBJ2-3, with D unresolved. The CDR3 sequence is 13 residues long. Per germline, CDR1 ENHRY and CDR2 SYGVKD. The germline V and J ends were trimmed by 6 bases and 0 bases, with 7 bases remaining between them. DNA for the CDR3: TGTGCCATCAGGGGCCGAAGCACAGATACGCAGTATTTT. It yields the protein CAIRGRSTDTQYF.

The chain couples TRBV9 to TRBJ1-1; TRBD1 might be the D (5 bases). The germline CDR1 and CDR2 sequences are SGDLS and YYNGEE. V was pared by 4 bases and J by 5 bases, with 12 bases between. The CDR3 runs 13 residues. The CDR3 DNA follows: TGTGCCAGCAGCCCTCGGGGGGTGACTGAAGCTTTCTTT. Translation gives CASSPRGVTEAFF.

The V gene is TRBV6-2 or TRBV6-3, the J gene TRBJ1-1; D not resolved. V gave up 2 bases and J gave up 1 base, with 8 bases separating them. This CDR3 spans 14 amino acids. Germline V gene lookup returns CDR1 MNHEY and CDR2 SVGEGT. Here the CDR3 DNA reads TGTGCCAGCAGTTACGGGCAGCCGAACACTGAAGCTTTCTTT. Its translation: CASSYGQPNTEAFF.

This chain joins TRBV14 and TRBJ2-7; TRBD2 matches at 8 bases. The length of the CDR3 is 15 residues. Germline loops: CDR1 SGHDN, CDR2 FVKESK. With 4 bases clipped from V and 7 bases from J, the junction kept 12 bases outside the gene matches. The CDR3 DNA is TGTGCCAGCAGCCGCCCCCCGGGGCGGGAGGAGGAGCAGTACGTC. Translated: CASSRPPGREEEQYV.

The chain recombines TRBV18 with TRBJ1-1; the match to TRBD1 covers 8 bases. The junction had 2 bases not matched to a gene; V was cut back by 1 base and J by 7 bases. CDR3 length equals 13 residues. Germline V gene sequence: CDR1 KGHSH, CDR2 LQKENI. The CDR3 DNA sequence: TGTGCCAGCTCACCACTACAGGGGGGTGAAGCTTTCTTT. Protein sequence: CASSPLQGGEAFF. The full variable domain, rest sourced from reference TRBV18 and TRBJ1-1, is NAGVMQNPRHLVRRRGQEARLRCSPMKGHSHVYWYRQLPEEGLKFMVYLQKENIIDESGMPKERFSAEFPKEGPSILRIQQVVRGDSAAYFCASSPLQGGEAFFGQGTRLTVV.

The chain carries TRBV11-2 and TRBJ2-3; D is possibly TRBD2 (5 bases). There are 15 residues in the CDR3. Between the trimmed V and J ends, which lost 5 bases and 0 bases, there was a span of 12 bases. Germline-derived CDR1 and CDR2 are SGHAT and FQNNGV. CDR3: CASSAAGGSTDTQYF. Here the CDR3 DNA reads TGTGCCAGCAGCGCAGCAGGAGGTAGCACAGATACGCAGTATTTT.

This chain links TRBV11-2 with TRBJ2-7; perhaps TRBD2 as D (6 bases). The CDR3 is made up of 15 amino acids. The V gene's germline CDR1 is SGHAT and CDR2 FQNNGV. Trimming left V 1 base short and J 3 bases short, with 13 bases between. The CDR3 DNA sequence: TGTGCCAGCAGCTTAGTGGCTAGCGACCTCTACGAGCAGTACTTC. Translating it yields CASSLVASDLYEQYF.

The rearrangement uses TRBV7-2 and TRBJ1-3, with TRBD1 matching 8 bases. The CDR3 spans 15 residues. The germline gives CDR1 SGHTA, CDR2 FQGNSA. The V and J ends lost 4 bases and 7 bases, in that order; junction bases with no gene match: 9. CDR3 in amino acids: CASSSEHRGWNTIYF. The CDR3, as DNA: TGTGCCAGCAGCTCGGAACACAGGGGGTGGAACACCATATATTTT.

The chain couples TRBV6-6 to TRBJ1-1; D possibly corresponds to TRBD1 (5 bases). Germline V gene sequence: CDR1 MNHNY, CDR2 SVGAGI (reference sequence). The CDR3 sequence is 13 residues long. Trimming shortened V by 4 bases and J by 4 bases, and 10 bases separated the two germline ends. CDR3 sequence: CASSLSQGTEAFF. Here the CDR3 DNA reads TGTGCCAGCAGTTTGAGCCAGGGCACTGAAGCTTTCTTT.

The count of this clone is one. The V gene is TRBV28, the J gene TRBJ2-7; possibly TRBD1 for D (6 bases). This CDR3 comprises 14 residues. From germline, CDR1 is MDHEN and CDR2 SYDVKM. The V and J ends lost 2 bases and 2 bases respectively, with 10 bases between them. The CDR3 protein is CASSLGQGPYEQYF. The CDR3 bases are TGTGCCAGCAGTTTAGGGCAGGGGCCCTACGAGCAGTACTTC.

The V and J genes are TRBV5-6 and TRBJ1-3; D unclear. Germline values: CDR1 SGHDT, CDR2 YYEEEE. This CDR3 region has 16 residues. V shed 4 bases and J shed 7 bases, with 21 bases lying between them. The CDR3 spells CASSPLRREVANTIYF. The CDR3 DNA sequence: TGTGCCAGCAGCCCCCTCAGGAGGGAGGTTGCGAACACCATATATTTT.

The DNA for the CDR3 is TGCGCCAGCAGCCCCCGACTAGCGGGAGTTGGTGAGCAGTTCTTC. Protein product: CASSPRLAGVGEQFF. This rearrangement joins TRBV4-1 to TRBJ2-1, with 12 bases fitting TRBD2. With 4 bases clipped from V and 9 bases from J, the junction kept 7 bases outside the gene matches. The CDR3 extends over 15 amino acids. Germline loops: CDR1 MGHRA, CDR2 YSYEKL.

This chain links TRBV3-1 (or the pseudogene TRBV3-2) with TRBJ1-2; no reliable D call. The CDR3 runs 15 residues. The germline gives CDR1 LGHDT, CDR2 YNNKEL (reference sequence). V lost 0 bases and J 2 bases, leaving 10 bases between the germline ends. The CDR3 protein is CASSQDSQRNYGYTF. CDR3 sequence (DNA): TGTGCCAGCAGCCAAGATTCTCAGCGAAACTATGGCTACACCTTC.

Only a few counts were recorded for this clone. J is TRBJ2-7 and V is TRBV11-2; TRBD2 matches 7 bases. Germline V gene sequence: CDR1 SGHAT, CDR2 FQNNGV. The trim removed 1 base at V and 3 bases at J, leaving 6 bases unmatched. CDR3 length: 15 residues. The CDR3 spells CASSLVGRGSYEQYF. The CDR3 DNA reads TGTGCCAGCAGCTTAGTGGGGAGGGGAAGCTACGAGCAGTACTTC.

J is TRBJ1-2 and V is TRBV5-4; no firm D call. Germline loops: CDR1 SGHNT, CDR2 YYREEE (reference sequence). Trimming took 3 bases from V and 5 from J, leaving 5 bases between them. The CDR3 is made up of 11 amino acids. The CDR3 coding sequence is TGTGCCAGCAGCTCGGGGTATGGCTACACCTTC. Its translation is CASSSGYGYTF.

This sequence joins TRBV18 and TRBJ2-2; D gene uncertain. The ends were cut back, 6 bases at V and 6 bases at J, with 5 bases in the middle. The CDR3 is 11 residues long. The V gene's germline CDR1 is KGHSH and CDR2 LQKENI. CDR3 bases: TGTGCCAGCTCCCCGGCCGGGGAGCTGTTTTTT. Translation: CASSPAGELFF.